This T cell receptor beta chain was captured by sequencing in a study of cytomegalovirus exposure and HLA in healthy donors. A note on this clone: Antigen unknown.

This PCR relied on a set of 60 Vbeta primers and 13 Jbeta primers. Generated by immunoSEQ multiplex PCR, the TCRdb table keeps only in-frame clones and is missing some. This table holds approximately 190,000 clones, more than 75% found once. The germline V gene encodes CDR1 SQVTM and CDR2 ANQGSEA. The V gene end was trimmed by 3 bases and the J gene end by 1 base; junction bases not matched to a gene: 1. The CDR3 totals 15 residues. Whole-study results and caveats: As immune exposure information, only CMV serostatus was available. In a later analysis, TCR association rates varied by HLA locus: DRB1 most, HLA-C fewest. A reported reduction in N-insertions relative to the 666-donor mean was seen in an Asian-associated ancestry cluster in a later analysis.

This chain joins TRBV29-1 and TRBJ2-2; 11 bases are shared with TRBD1. This sequence was found in a man aged 25-40 years in good health and CMV-seronegative. The specimen was PBMCs. Written as DNA, the CDR3 is TGCAGCGTTGAGGGACAGGGGGAGAACACCGGGGAGCTGTTTTTT. It translates to CSVEGQGENTGELFF.